Listed here are 20 T cell receptor beta chains from one sample, sequenced in a study of human T cells and chemical hapten exposure. In TCRdb, the RACE reads were re-called with MiXCR into one record per CDR3 protein. The data contain around 380,000 distinct CDR3 sequences, approximately 4.4% of them seen just once; the ten biggest clones take up around 2.3%. Indicated time point: patch test 1, 2 weeks after DPC sensitization. Described treatment: therapeutic diphenylcyclopropenone sensitization with weekly scalp DPC. The specimen was whole blood, collected in connection with sensitization to the hapten diphenylcyclopropenone (DPC). These receptors were obtained from a woman aged 45-65 years with alopecia areata. Some clones in this sample may be carry-over from other donors' samples.

The CDR3 sequence: CASSVTGGLNSGNTIYF. CDR3 DNA: TGTGCCAGCAGCGTTACAGGGGGCCTTAACTCTGGAAACACCATATATTTT. The chain has TRBV9 and TRBJ1-3; 9 bases are a match to TRBD1. Germline CDR1 SGDLS, CDR2 YYNGEE. This CDR3 contains 17 residues. V was clipped by 2 bases and J by 0 bases; unmatched bases: 6.

The sample holds many counts of this clonotype. J is TRBJ1-1 and V is TRBV2, with 8 bases identical to TRBD1. The germline V gene encodes CDR1 SNHLY and CDR2 FYNNEI. This CDR3 has 13 amino acids. Unmatched junction bases numbered 4, after V lost 6 bases and J lost 4 bases. The DNA for the CDR3 is TGTGCCAGCAGAGACAGGGGAGGCACTGAAGCTTTCTTT. This translates into CASRDRGGTEAFF.

This clonotype was picked up many times. This chain connects TRBV20-1 to TRBJ2-3, with D hard to call. Trimming removed 0 bases from V and 5 bases from J, with 12 bases in between. The CDR3 covers 14 residues. Germline CDR1 DFQATT, CDR2 SNEGSKA (reference sequence). CDR3: CSARDRPDQDTQYF. CDR3 nucleotide sequence: TGCAGTGCTAGAGATCGGCCCGATCAAGATACGCAGTATTTT.

This clonotype was seen at least ten times. The chain combines TRBV3-1 with TRBJ2-1; D may correspond to TRBD1 or TRBD2 (5 bases each). This CDR3 has 13 residues. Germline V CDR1 and CDR2: LGHDT, YNNKEL (reference sequence). Between the trimmed V and J ends, which lost 2 bases and 8 bases, there was a span of 10 bases. The CDR3 DNA follows: TGTGCCAGCAGCCAACTGGGGGTCGATGAGCAGTTCTTC. This translates into CASSQLGVDEQFF.

Points on this clonotype: Just one base apart from a much larger clone, this may be a read error. The chain is built from TRBV7-2 and TRBJ2-3; D is uncertain. CDR1 is SGHTA, CDR2 FQGNSA, per germline. The CDR3 is 14 residues long. CDR3 in DNA: TGTGCCAGCAGCTTGGCGGAAGGCACAGAAACGCAGTATTTT. It translates to CASSLAEGTETQYF.

This clonotype was counted many times. The chain is built from TRBV6-2 or TRBV6-3 and TRBJ2-2, with a tentative D call TRBD1 (6 bases). The CDR3 has 13 residues. The V end lost 4 bases, the J end lost 6 bases, and 9 bases lay between the germline ends. The germline CDR1 and CDR2 sequences are MNHEY and SVGEGT. The CDR3, as DNA: TGTGCCAGCAGTTCCAGGGGTCCCGGGGAGCTGTTTTTT. Translation: CASSSRGPGELFF.

A remark on this clonotype: This clone may be a read error of a much larger clone one base away. The chain links TRBV19 to TRBJ2-1; D may correspond to TRBD1 or TRBD2 (5 bases each). The CDR3 runs 15 residues. CDR1 is LNHDA, CDR2 SQIVND, per germline (reference sequence). With 3 bases removed from V and 7 bases from J, the gap between germline ends came to 16 bases. Here the CDR3 reads CASSIRDRTGNEQFF. As DNA, the CDR3 is TGTGCCAGTAGTATCCGGGACCGAACGGGGAATGAGCAGTTCTTC.

This clonotype turned up a few times. V gene TRBV5-1 combines with J gene TRBJ1-2, with D uncertain. Trimming left V 0 bases short and J 4 bases short, with 10 bases between. The germline gives CDR1 SGHRS, CDR2 YFSETQ. The CDR3 sequence is 14 residues long. The CDR3 nucleotides are TGCGCCAGCAGCTTGGAGACTTCCCTCTATGGCTACACCTTC. This sequence encodes CASSLETSLYGYTF.

Ten or more counts support this clonotype. The rearrangement joins TRBV12-3 or TRBV12-4 to TRBJ1-5; D is undetermined. V lost 3 bases and J lost 5, with 14 bases in between. The CDR3 is 15 amino acids. The CDR3: CASSFRGSSDQPQHF. CDR3 in DNA: TGTGCCAGCAGTTTCCGAGGGAGTTCGGATCAGCCCCAGCATTTT.

This clonotype was counted only a few times. CDR3 DNA: TGTGCCAGCAACCGGGACGGCGGATATGGCTACACCTTC. Protein sequence: CASNRDGGYGYTF. The V call is TRBV12-3 or TRBV12-4, the J call TRBJ1-2, with a weak D call TRBD1 (5 bases). The CDR3 covers 13 residues. V lost 7 bases, J lost 5 bases, and 14 bases lay in between.

In this sample, this clonotype turned up many times. The rearrangement joins TRBV9 to TRBJ2-3; 8 bases align to TRBD2. The germline V gene has CDR1 SGDLS and CDR2 YYNGEE. The V and J ends lost 4 bases and 6 bases, in that order; junction bases with no gene match: 13. The CDR3 has 16 amino acids. The CDR3 nucleotides are TGTGCCAGCAGCCCCCGGGGGAGCGGGAGCTTCGATACGCAGTATTTT. Its protein is CASSPRGSGSFDTQYF.

This rearrangement joins TRBV7-8 to TRBJ2-3, with D maybe TRBD2 (7 bases). The CDR3 loop spans 15 amino acids. Per the germline V gene, CDR1 is SGHVS and CDR2 is FQNEAQ. The germline V and J ends were trimmed by 5 bases and 4 bases, with 16 bases remaining between them. The CDR3 DNA is TGTGCCAGCAGCCCCGCGAGGGGGGGTTCAGATACGCAGTATTTT. The encoded protein is CASSPARGGSDTQYF.

This clonotype was detected ten times or more. J is TRBJ1-1 and V is TRBV18; D call uncertain. V lost 3 bases, J lost 2 bases, and 13 bases lay in between. Germline lookup yields CDR1 KGHSH and CDR2 LQKENI. CDR3 length: 15 residues. The CDR3 loop reads CASSPVETKNTEAFF. CDR3 DNA sequence: TGTGCCAGCTCACCGGTCGAGACCAAAAACACTGAAGCTTTCTTT.

The table lists this clonotype with a few counts. The chain has TRBV7-9 and TRBJ1-3; 7 nucleotides align to TRBD1. V trimming: 5 bases; J trimming: 0 bases; junction bases outside the gene matches: 4. Germline CDR1 SEHNR, CDR2 FQNEAQ (reference sequence). CDR3 length: 15 amino acids. CDR3 sequence: CASSPGQNSGNTIYF. DNA for the CDR3: TGTGCCAGCAGCCCGGGACAGAACTCTGGAAACACCATATATTTT.

Many counts were recorded for this clonotype. The chain couples TRBV29-1 to TRBJ1-1; D not certain. V was pared by 4 bases and J by 0 bases, with 12 bases between. CDR3 length: 14 amino acids. Germline V CDR1 and CDR2: SQVTM, ANQGSEA. CDR3 in DNA: TGCAGCGTTGTAGACACATCCATGAACACTGAAGCTTTCTTT. Its protein is CSVVDTSMNTEAFF.

This clonotype was picked up many times. The J gene is TRBJ2-1, the V gene TRBV28, with 8 nucleotides matching TRBD2. The CDR3 is 13 amino acids. Germline V lookup: CDR1 MDHEN, CDR2 SYDVKM. V was pared by 6 bases and J by 8 bases, with 6 bases of the junction left unmatched. The DNA of the CDR3 is TGTGCCAGCAGACGGGAGGGCGGCTATGAGCAGTTCTTC. It codes for CASRREGGYEQFF.

This clonotype appeared many times. The rearrangement links TRBV2 to TRBJ2-7; weak D call: TRBD1 (6 bases). This CDR3 is built from 13 residues. V was trimmed by 6 bases and J by 4 bases, leaving 13 bases between them. Per the germline V gene, CDR1 is SNHLY and CDR2 is FYNNEI. The CDR3 loop reads CASRRDIRYEQYF. CDR3 DNA: TGTGCCAGCAGGAGGGACATACGGTACGAGCAGTACTTC. The full variable domain, with the rest looked up from reference TRBV2 and TRBJ2-7, is EPEVTQTPSHQVTQMGQEVILRCVPISNHLYFYWYRQILGQKVEFLVSFYNNEISEKSEIFDDQFSVERPDGSNFTLKIRSTKLEDSAMYFCASRRDIRYEQYFGPGTRLTVT.

This sequence joins TRBV5-1 and TRBJ2-1, with 8 bases fitting TRBD2. The germline CDR1 and CDR2 sequences are SGHRS and YFSETQ. CDR3 length equals 15 residues. V dropped 1 base and J dropped 3; count of bases not matched to a gene: 3. Here the CDR3 reads CASSLSAGDYNEQFF. DNA of the CDR3: TGCGCCAGCAGCTTGTCAGCGGGGGACTACAATGAGCAGTTCTTC.

This clonotype was detected many times. CDR3 sequence reads: CASSLAAGSPYEKLFF. As DNA, the CDR3 is TGCGCCAGCAGCTTGGCGGCGGGGTCTCCGTACGAAAAACTGTTTTTT. The rearrangement links TRBV5-1 to TRBJ1-4; D not certain. The germline V gene encodes CDR1 SGHRS and CDR2 YFSETQ. V was shortened by 0 bases and J by 8 bases, with 17 bases between the two germline ends. This CDR3 has 16 residues.

This clonotype appeared many times. V gene TRBV20-1 combines with J gene TRBJ2-3, with D perhaps matching TRBD2 (6 bases). The CDR3 length is 15 residues. The ends were cut back, 6 bases at V and 1 base at J, with 17 bases in the middle. Germline assignment: CDR1 DFQATT and CDR2 SNEGSKA (reference sequence). CDR3 nucleotides: TGCAGTGCCCCGAGGCGGGACTCCCGCACAGATACGCAGTATTTT. It yields the protein CSAPRRDSRTDTQYF.